The 19 T cell receptor beta chains reported below all come from one sample, sequenced in a study of blood T cell repertoires in COVID-19. The table came from immunoSEQ multiplex PCR; TCRdb's copy has only in-frame clones and leaves some out. The sample lists about 95,000 clones, around 90% seen once, with about 3.4% in the top ten. Sequenced: peripheral blood. These TCRs come from a woman aged 70-85 years with acute or convalescent COVID-19.

This clone was recorded only once. This chain connects TRBV4-2 to TRBJ2-3, with 7 bases matching TRBD1. V shed 1 base, J shed 0 bases, and the junction held 7 bases outside the gene matches. Germline V gene sequence: CDR1 LGHNA, CDR2 YNFKEQ. The CDR3 extends over 17 amino acids. The CDR3 protein is CASSQGSGQSSTDTQYF. Written as DNA, the CDR3 is TGTGCCAGCAGCCAAGGATCGGGACAGTCTAGCACAGATACGCAGTATTTT.

The chain carries TRBV6-5 and TRBJ2-7; maybe TRBD1 (6 bases). Germline CDR1 is MNHEY and CDR2 is SVGAGI. The CDR3 covers 15 residues. The CDR3 reads CASRYLSGDLYEQYV. Here the CDR3 DNA reads TGTGCCAGCAGGTACTTGTCAGGGGATCTGTACGAGCAGTACGTC.

The V gene is TRBV18, the J gene TRBJ1-4; 8 bases are shared with TRBD1. Germline trimming cut 3 bases from V and 7 bases from J; bases unmatched to any gene: 10. The CDR3 loop spans 16 amino acids. Germline V gives CDR1 KGHSH, CDR2 LQKENI. CDR3 region: CASSPGTQGVSEKLFF. The CDR3 region has the DNA TGTGCCAGCTCACCTGGAACACAGGGGGTATCTGAAAAACTGTTTTTT.

V and J are TRBV7-6 and TRBJ1-6; TRBD1 matches 11 bases. Germline V lookup: CDR1 SGHVS, CDR2 FNYEAQ. V gave up 0 bases and J gave up 9 bases; unmatched junction bases: 10. The CDR3 loop spans 18 amino acids. The CDR3, as DNA: TGTGCCAGCAGCTTAGCGAGGGGGACAGGGGGTTTCGGTTCACCCCTCCACTTT. Its translation is CASSLARGTGGFGSPLHF.

The chain joins TRBV10-2 to TRBJ1-2; 7 bases fit TRBD1. After removal of 8 bases from V and 2 bases from J, the junction contained 11 bases not matched to a gene. CDR3 size: 15 residues. Germline V lookup: CDR1 WSHSY, CDR2 SAAADI. The CDR3 here is CASATRTGLNYGYTF. CDR3 bases: TGCGCCAGCGCCACGAGGACAGGACTAAACTATGGCTACACCTTC.

The rearrangement uses TRBV24-1 and TRBJ2-2, with D uncertain. In germline, CDR1 is KGHDR, CDR2 SFDVKD. CDR3 size: 14 residues. The V end lost 3 bases, the J end lost 8 bases, and 12 bases lay between the germline ends. The CDR3 sequence: CATSDADWRGELFF. The DNA of the CDR3 is TGTGCCACCAGTGATGCCGACTGGAGAGGGGAGCTGTTTTTT.

The chain uses TRBV6-5 and TRBJ2-7; TRBD1 matches 12 bases. Germline lookup yields CDR1 MNHEY and CDR2 SVGAGI. The J segment lost 5 bases and the V segment lost 7 bases, leaving 6 bases of the junction unmatched. This CDR3 region has 14 residues. CDR3 nucleotide sequence: TGTGCCAGCATTGCCCGGGACAGGGGGCACGAGCAGTACGTC. Its translation is CASIARDRGHEQYV.

In DNA form, the CDR3 reads TGTGCCACCAGTGATTCCACTAGCGGGGGGGGCACCGGGGAGCTGTTTTTT. Its protein is CATSDSTSGGGTGELFF. V usage is TRBV24-1 and J usage is TRBJ2-2; 13 nucleotides align to TRBD2. The CDR3 sequence is 17 residues long. Germline lookup yields CDR1 KGHDR and CDR2 SFDVKD. Trimming removed 2 bases from V and 4 bases from J; junction bases left unmatched: 3.

V usage is TRBV7-8 and J usage is TRBJ2-7; weak D call: TRBD2 (5 bases). V was clipped by 4 bases and J by 7 bases, with 14 bases between them. The CDR3 sequence is 13 residues long. Germline lookup yields CDR1 SGHVS and CDR2 FQNEAQ. The CDR3 is CASSYAGVGEQYV. The CDR3 DNA follows: TGTGCCAGCAGCTATGCGGGTGTCGGGGAGCAGTACGTC.

The gene calls are TRBV18 and TRBJ2-5; perhaps TRBD1 as D (5 bases). Germline V gives CDR1 KGHSH, CDR2 LQKENI. V lost 1 base and J 2 bases, leaving 8 bases between the germline ends. The CDR3 length is 14 residues. CDR3 sequence reads: CASSPRQSQETQYF. Written as DNA, the CDR3 is TGTGCCAGCTCACCACGACAGAGTCAAGAGACCCAGTACTTC.

V and J are TRBV4-2 and TRBJ1-2; D unresolved. CDR1 LGHNA and CDR2 YNFKEQ come from the germline V gene. V dropped 1 base and J dropped 3 bases, with 9 bases sitting between them. The CDR3 sequence is 14 residues long. The CDR3 sequence: CASSQAGSHYGYTF. The CDR3, as DNA: TGTGCCAGCAGCCAAGCGGGGAGCCACTATGGCTACACCTTC.

V gene TRBV6-2 or TRBV6-3 combines with J gene TRBJ2-1, with TRBD1 matching 7 bases. Trimming removed 4 bases from V and 10 bases from J; junction bases left unmatched: 10. Germline V gene lookup returns CDR1 MNHEY and CDR2 SVGEGT. The CDR3 contains 14 residues. CDR3 bases: TGTGCCAGCAGTTTAGACAGGGTAATGGAGGAGCAGTTCTTC. Translating it yields CASSLDRVMEEQFF.

The chain carries TRBV19 and TRBJ1-1; D possibly corresponds to TRBD1 (5 bases). Trimming removed 9 bases at V and 7 bases at J, with 21 bases between. Per the germline V gene, CDR1 is LNHDA and CDR2 is SQIVND (reference sequence). The length of the CDR3 is 14 residues. The CDR3 DNA sequence: TGTGCCAGCCACACCCGCCGGGGGGGGAGTGAAGCTTTCTTT. Protein: CASHTRRGGSEAFF.

The rearrangement links TRBV3-1 (or the pseudogene TRBV3-2) to TRBJ1-1; D is undetermined. This CDR3 contains 13 residues. Germline CDR1 LGHDT, CDR2 YNNKEL (reference sequence). Deletions cut 4 bases from V and 11 bases from J, with 17 bases between. The CDR3: CASSLLGGIGAFF. In DNA form, the CDR3 reads TGTGCCAGCAGCCTCCTGGGCGGGATTGGCGCTTTCTTT.

The chain carries TRBV10-3 and TRBJ1-2, with D unclear. Trimming pared 2 bases from V and 2 bases from J, leaving 9 bases between. Germline loops: CDR1 ENHRY, CDR2 SYGVKD. The CDR3 contains 14 residues. CDR3 DNA sequence: TGTGCCATCAGTGAGGGAGGGAGGAACTATGGCTACACCTTC. Protein sequence: CAISEGGRNYGYTF.

This clone appeared a few times. The chain is built from TRBV18 and TRBJ1-4, with D possibly matching TRBD1 (6 bases). CDR1 KGHSH and CDR2 LQKENI come from the germline V gene. The CDR3 length is 16 residues. V was trimmed by 1 base and J by 8 bases, leaving 17 bases between them. In DNA, the CDR3 is TGTGCCAGCTCACCACGTATGGACAGCGGATGGGAAAAACTGTTTTTT. Encoded protein: CASSPRMDSGWEKLFF. Drawing the rest from reference TRBV18 and TRBJ1-4, the complete variable domain is NAGVMQNPRHLVRRRGQEARLRCSPMKGHSHVYWYRQLPEEGLKFMVYLQKENIIDESGMPKERFSAEFPKEGPSILRIQQVVRGDSAAYFCASSPRMDSGWEKLFFGSGTQLSVL.

The chain is built from TRBV19 and TRBJ2-2; perhaps TRBD1 as D (6 bases). Trimming removed 2 bases from V and 2 bases from J, with 9 bases in between. Germline V lookup: CDR1 LNHDA, CDR2 SQIVND (reference sequence). This CDR3 spans 15 amino acids. The CDR3 DNA reads as TGTGCCAGTAGTATACCGGGACAAAACACCGGGGAGCTGTTTTTT. Residues: CASSIPGQNTGELFF.

This chain joins TRBV6-5 and TRBJ2-1; D is possibly TRBD2 (5 bases). This CDR3 is 15 amino acids long. The germline gives CDR1 MNHEY, CDR2 SVGAGI. V was clipped by 6 bases and J by 3 bases, with 15 bases between them. This CDR3 reads CASRGSSTIYNEQFF. The CDR3 DNA sequence: TGTGCCAGCAGAGGGAGTAGTACCATCTACAATGAGCAGTTCTTC.

The chain recombines TRBV15 with TRBJ2-2; TRBD1 is a possible D gene (5 bases). V gave up 2 bases and J gave up 8 bases, with 18 bases separating them. The germline CDR1 and CDR2 sequences are LNHNV and YYDKDF (reference sequence). This CDR3 contains 16 residues. CDR3 in amino acids: CATSRPSAGFTGELFF. The CDR3 nucleotides are TGTGCCACCAGCAGACCTTCCGCAGGGTTTACTGGGGAGCTGTTTTTT.